The clone carrying this TCR beta chain appeared a single time. This record comes from a study of blood T cell repertoires in COVID-19. The overall study: Sample material is recorded as cDNA or gDNA derived from T cells, B-cell-depleted T cells, or PBMCs.

The data were produced by immunoSEQ multiplex PCR, yet TCRdb's version contains in-frame clones alone and is incomplete. The sample lists about 400,000 clones, 86% occurring once. This TCR derives from a woman aged 55-70 years with COVID-19, enrolled during active disease. The sequencing sample was made of peripheral blood.

The CDR3 nucleotides read TGTGCCAGCAGTGAGGACGGGCGGGGTCAGCCCCAGCATTTT. The encoded protein is CASSEDGRGQPQHF. The chain links TRBV2 to TRBJ1-5; D is unresolved. The CDR3 spans 14 residues. Trimming took 3 bases from V and 6 from J, leaving 12 bases between them. The germline V gene has CDR1 SNHLY and CDR2 FYNNEI.